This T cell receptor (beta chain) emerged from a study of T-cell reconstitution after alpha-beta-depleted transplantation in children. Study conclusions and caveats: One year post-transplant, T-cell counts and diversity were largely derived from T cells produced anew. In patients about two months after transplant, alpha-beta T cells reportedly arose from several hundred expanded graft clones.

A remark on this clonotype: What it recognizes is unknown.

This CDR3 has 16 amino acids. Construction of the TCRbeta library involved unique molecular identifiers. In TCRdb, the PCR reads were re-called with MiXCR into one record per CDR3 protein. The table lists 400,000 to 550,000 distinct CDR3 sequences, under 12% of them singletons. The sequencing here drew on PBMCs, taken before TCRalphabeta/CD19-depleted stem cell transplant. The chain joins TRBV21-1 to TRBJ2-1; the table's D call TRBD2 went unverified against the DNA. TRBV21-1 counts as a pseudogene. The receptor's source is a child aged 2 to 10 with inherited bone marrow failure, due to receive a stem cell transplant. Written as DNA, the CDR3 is TGTGCCAGCAATTCGGCGGGATCTGGCTCCTACAATGAGCAGTTCTTC. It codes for CASNSAGSGSYNEQFF.